The 7 T cell receptor beta chains reported below all come from one sample, sequenced in a study of T and B cells in COVID-19 patients. From blood, about 250-500 ng of genomic DNA served as TRB template. Multiplex PCR with BIOMED2 TRB-A/B primer pools amplified TRB rearrangements. One entry per CDR3 protein results from TCRdb running MiXCR on the multiplex PCR reads. Here the sample spans more than 15,000 distinct CDR3 sequences, over 25% being singletons. The sample was blood. The receptor set was obtained from a human donor who had recovered from COVID-19.

Relative to its sample, this clonotype is medium-sized. V gene TRBV29-1 combines with J gene TRBJ1-2, with D maybe TRBD1 (6 bases). V was shortened by 1 base and J by 2 bases, with 11 bases between the two germline ends. From germline, CDR1 is SQVTM and CDR2 ANQGSEA. The CDR3 sequence is 14 residues long. CDR3 region: CSVEGRGRNYGYTF. CDR3 nucleotides: TGCAGCGTTGAAGGCAGGGGTCGAAACTATGGCTACACCTTC.

The CDR3 nucleotides are TGTGCCAGCTCGGCGGGCTCCTCGAACACTGAAGCTTTCTTT. This codes for CASSAGSSNTEAFF. The chain has TRBV18 and TRBJ1-1; no clear D. Between the trimmed V and J ends, which lost 6 bases and 1 base, there was a span of 12 bases. Germline values: CDR1 KGHSH, CDR2 LQKENI. CDR3 length equals 14 residues. Together with reference TRBV18 and TRBJ1-1, the CDR3 gives the full variable domain: NAGVMQNPRHLVRRRGQEARLRCSPMKGHSHVYWYRQLPEEGLKFMVYLQKENIIDESGMPKERFSAEFPKEGPSILRIQQVVRGDSAAYFCASSAGSSNTEAFFGQGTRLTVV.

This clonotype appeared many times. The genes are TRBV27 and TRBJ1-2; D perhaps matches TRBD1 (5 bases). Trimming left V 0 bases short and J 5 bases short, with 13 bases between. This CDR3 contains 15 residues. From germline, CDR1 is MNHEY and CDR2 SMNVEV (reference sequence). Written as DNA, the CDR3 is TGTGCCAGCAGTTTATCTGGTAGGGGATGGTATGGCTACACCTTC. It translates to CASSLSGRGWYGYTF.

The chain joins TRBV7-2 to TRBJ2-2; 9 bases are a match to TRBD1. The trim removed 2 bases at V and 6 bases at J, leaving 16 bases unmatched. Germline lookup yields CDR1 SGHTA and CDR2 FQGNSA. The CDR3 has 19 residues. The chain's CDR3 is CASSLQQPRPGTGSGELFF. CDR3 in DNA: TGTGCCAGCAGCTTACAACAGCCCCGTCCCGGGACAGGGTCCGGGGAGCTGTTTTTT.

Many counts were recorded for this clonotype. This chain joins TRBV6-5 and TRBJ1-5; the match to TRBD1 covers 9 bases. Germline CDR1 reads MNHEY; CDR2 reads SVGAGI. The CDR3 has 15 residues. Trimming cost V 6 bases and J 1 base; bases outside gene matches: 4. CDR3 protein: CASRRQGGSNQPQHF. The CDR3 DNA sequence: TGTGCCAGCAGAAGACAGGGGGGGAGCAATCAGCCCCAGCATTTT.

CDR3 nucleotides: TGTGCCAGCAGCCAACCCGTGGGACAGGGGCGCTATGGCTACACCTTC. It is translated as CASSQPVGQGRYGYTF. This rearrangement joins TRBV5-4 to TRBJ1-2, with TRBD1 matching over 10 bases. Germline assignment: CDR1 SGHNT and CDR2 YYREEE (reference sequence). This CDR3 has 16 residues. Germline trimming cut 4 bases from V and 4 bases from J; bases unmatched to any gene: 10.

CDR3: CASSPSFSDTEAFF. The CDR3 DNA follows: TGTGCCAGCAGTCCATCATTCAGTGACACTGAAGCTTTCTTT. This sequence joins TRBV6-5 and TRBJ1-1; D is ambiguous. The CDR3 consists of 14 residues. Trimming removed 5 bases from V and 3 bases from J, with 13 bases in between. The germline V gene has CDR1 MNHEY and CDR2 SVGAGI.